This T cell receptor (beta chain) was identified in a study of blood T cell repertoires in COVID-19. Looking at the study overall: Spain, Italy and the United States supplied samples that represented acute and convalescent COVID-19. The analysed material was cDNA or gDNA that came from T cells, B-cell-depleted T cells, or PBMCs.

The repertoire was sequenced with immunoSEQ multiplex PCR; TCRdb's copy has only in-frame clones and lacks some. Of around 700,000 clones listed, around 89% were seen once; the top ten hold roughly 0.25%. The CDR3 length is 10 residues. The sample comprised peripheral blood. The sequence derives from a woman aged 18-29 years with acute or convalescent COVID-19. This chain connects TRBV21-1 to TRBJ1-1; TRBD1, the table's D call, lacks a check against the DNA. TRBV21-1 is labeled a pseudogene. CDR3 protein: CASSQNEAFF. In DNA, the CDR3 is TGTGCCAGCAGCCAAAATGAAGCTTTCTTT.